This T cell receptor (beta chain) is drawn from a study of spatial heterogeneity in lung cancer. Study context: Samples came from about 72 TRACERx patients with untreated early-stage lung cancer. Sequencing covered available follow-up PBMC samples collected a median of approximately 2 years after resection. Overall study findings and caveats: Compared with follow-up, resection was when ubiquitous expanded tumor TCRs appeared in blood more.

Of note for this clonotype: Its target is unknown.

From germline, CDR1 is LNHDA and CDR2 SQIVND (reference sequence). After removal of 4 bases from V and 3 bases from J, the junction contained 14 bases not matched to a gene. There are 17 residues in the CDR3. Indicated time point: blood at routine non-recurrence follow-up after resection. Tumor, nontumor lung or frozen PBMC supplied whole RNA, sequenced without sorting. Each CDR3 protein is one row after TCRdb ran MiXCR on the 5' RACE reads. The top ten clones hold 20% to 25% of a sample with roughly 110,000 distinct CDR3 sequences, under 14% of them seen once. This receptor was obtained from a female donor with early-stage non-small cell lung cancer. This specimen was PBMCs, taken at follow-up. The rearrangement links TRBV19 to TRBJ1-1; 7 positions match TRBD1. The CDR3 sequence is CASSRPPGQSSYTEAFF. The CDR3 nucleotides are TGTGCCAGTAGTAGACCTCCGGGACAGAGTTCGTACACTGAAGCTTTCTTT.